This T cell receptor (beta chain) was sequenced for a study of shared clonotypes between healthy human individuals. The protocol was immunoSEQ multiplex PCR, while the TCRdb copy is restricted to in-frame clones and leaves out a portion. The table has some 2,400,000 clones, around 95% seen once. Germline CDR1 reads MDHEN; CDR2 reads SYDVKM. The CDR3 extends over 13 amino acids. The V and J ends lost 7 bases and 4 bases respectively, with 13 bases between them. General study points: Naive subsets usually exceeded memory subsets in estimated richness.

To note about this clone: Its antigen remains unknown.

The source is a man aged 18 to 29 in good health. The V call is TRBV28, the J call TRBJ2-5; the D gene is possibly TRBD2 (5 bases). What was sequenced was naive CD4+ T cells sorted from blood. Subset: CD45RA+ positively selected. The CDR3 sequence: CASTGSVGETQYF. The CDR3 coding sequence is TGTGCCAGCACGGGAAGTGTCGGAGAGACCCAGTACTTC.